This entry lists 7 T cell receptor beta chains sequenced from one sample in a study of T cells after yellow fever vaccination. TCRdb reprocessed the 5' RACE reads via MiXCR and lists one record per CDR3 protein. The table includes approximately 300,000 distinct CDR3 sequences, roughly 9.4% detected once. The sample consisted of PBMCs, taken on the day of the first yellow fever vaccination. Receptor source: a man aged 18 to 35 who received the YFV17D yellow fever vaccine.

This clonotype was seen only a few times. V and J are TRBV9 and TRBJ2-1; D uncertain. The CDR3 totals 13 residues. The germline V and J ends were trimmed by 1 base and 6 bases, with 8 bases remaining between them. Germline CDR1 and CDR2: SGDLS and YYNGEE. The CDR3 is CASSVRVANEQFF. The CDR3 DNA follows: TGTGCCAGCAGCGTACGGGTGGCCAATGAGCAGTTCTTC.

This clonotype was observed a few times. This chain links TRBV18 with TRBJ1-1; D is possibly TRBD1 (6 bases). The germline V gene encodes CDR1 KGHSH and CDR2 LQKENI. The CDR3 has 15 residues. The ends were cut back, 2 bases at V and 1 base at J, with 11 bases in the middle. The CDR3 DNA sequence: TGTGCCAGCTCACCAGAGGCGGGGGCGAACACTGAAGCTTTCTTT. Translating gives CASSPEAGANTEAFF.

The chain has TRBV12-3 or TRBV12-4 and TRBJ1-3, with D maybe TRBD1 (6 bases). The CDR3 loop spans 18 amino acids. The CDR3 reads CTFSLAPGGAVSGNTIYF. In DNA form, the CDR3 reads TGTACCTTCAGTTTAGCGCCTGGGGGCGCGGTTTCTGGAAACACCATATATTTT.

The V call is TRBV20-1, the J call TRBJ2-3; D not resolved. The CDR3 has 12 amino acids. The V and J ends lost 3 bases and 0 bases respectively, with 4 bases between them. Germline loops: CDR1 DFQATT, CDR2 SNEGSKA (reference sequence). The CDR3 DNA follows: TGCAGTGCTAGTGAGAGCACAGATACGCAGTATTTT. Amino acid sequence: CSASESTDTQYF.

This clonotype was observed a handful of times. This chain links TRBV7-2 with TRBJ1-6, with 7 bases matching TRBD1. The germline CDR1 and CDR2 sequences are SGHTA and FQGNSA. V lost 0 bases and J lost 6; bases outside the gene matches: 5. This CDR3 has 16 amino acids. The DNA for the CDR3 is TGTGCCAGCAGCTTAGCTGGGACAGCAACTAATTCACCCCTCCACTTT. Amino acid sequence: CASSLAGTATNSPLHF. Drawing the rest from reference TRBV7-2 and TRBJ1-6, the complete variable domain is GAGVSQSPSNKVTEKGKDVELRCDPISGHTALYWYRQSLGQGLEFLIYFQGNSAPDKSGLPSDRFSAERTGGSVSTLTIQRTQQEDSAVYLCASSLAGTATNSPLHFGNGTRLTVT.

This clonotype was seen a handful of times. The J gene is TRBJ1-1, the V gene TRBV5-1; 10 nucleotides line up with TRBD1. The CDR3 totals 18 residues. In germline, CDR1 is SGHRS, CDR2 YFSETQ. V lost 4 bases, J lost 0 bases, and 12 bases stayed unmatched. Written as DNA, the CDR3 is TGCGCCAGCAGCAGCTCCCCGGGACAGGGGCTTATGAACACTGAAGCTTTCTTT. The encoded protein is CASSSSPGQGLMNTEAFF.

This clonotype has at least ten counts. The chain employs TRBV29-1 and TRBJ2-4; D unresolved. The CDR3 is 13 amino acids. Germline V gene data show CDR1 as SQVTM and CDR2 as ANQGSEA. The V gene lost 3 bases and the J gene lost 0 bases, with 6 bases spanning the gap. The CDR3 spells CSVEVLAKNIQYF. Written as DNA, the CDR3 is TGCAGCGTTGAGGTACTAGCCAAAAACATTCAGTACTTC. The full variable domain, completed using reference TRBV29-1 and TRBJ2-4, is SAVISQKPSRDICQRGTSLTIQCQVDSQVTMMFWYRQQPGQSLTLIATANQGSEATYESGFVIDKFPISRPNLTFSTLTVSNMSPEDSSIYLCSVEVLAKNIQYFGAGTRLSVL.